The 24 T cell receptor beta chains listed next were all sequenced from one sample in a study of HIV-infected patients and healthy controls. cDNA was made from about 480 ng RNA using alpha and beta constant primers. Each of the alpha and beta chains got its own library through chain-specific third strand synthesis with indices. From the 5' RACE reads, TCRdb called clonotypes with MiXCR, one entry per CDR3 protein. The sample consists of roughly 13,000 distinct CDR3 sequences, approximately 11% of them appearing once. Whole blood was used without fractionation, so all unsorted peripheral T cells were included. Source material: blood. These receptors all stem from an adult in good health.

This clonotype was observed at least ten times. The chain links TRBV5-1 to TRBJ1-1; the D gene is possibly TRBD1 (5 bases). CDR1 and CDR2 from the germline V gene are SGHRS and YFSETQ. With 2 bases removed from V and 4 bases from J, the gap between germline ends came to 9 bases. This CDR3 spans 13 amino acids. Written as DNA, the CDR3 is TGCGCCAGCAGCTTACAGGATGGCACTGAAGCTTTCTTT. This translates into CASSLQDGTEAFF.

V is TRBV7-8 and J is TRBJ1-1, with D unresolved. Trimming stripped 2 bases from V and 2 bases from J, with 6 bases between. This CDR3 region has 13 residues. Germline V lookup: CDR1 SGHVS, CDR2 FQNEAQ. CDR3 region: CASSLMRNTEAFF. The CDR3 DNA reads as TGTGCCAGCAGCTTAATGCGCAACACTGAAGCTTTCTTT. The whole variable domain, remainder taken from reference TRBV7-8 and TRBJ1-1, is GAGVSQSPRYKVAKRGQDVALRCDPISGHVSLFWYQQALGQGPEFLTYFQNEAQLDKSGLPSDRFFAERPEGSVSTLKIQRTQQEDSAVYLCASSLMRNTEAFFGQGTRLTVV.

This clonotype counts as medium-sized. The rearrangement links TRBV4-1 to TRBJ2-1; 7 nucleotides match TRBD2. From germline, CDR1 is MGHRA and CDR2 YSYEKL. The CDR3 runs 16 residues. With V trimmed by 3 bases and J by 6 bases, 11 bases remained unmatched. The CDR3 region has the DNA TGCGCCAGCAGCCAGAGTAGGGCGGGAGTGTTCAATGAGCAGTTCTTC. This encodes CASSQSRAGVFNEQFF.

The chain couples TRBV29-1 to TRBJ2-3, with TRBD1 matching 9 bases. Trimming removed 7 bases from V and 4 bases from J; junction bases left unmatched: 9. Germline V gives CDR1 SQVTM, CDR2 ANQGSEA. The CDR3 totals 14 residues. The CDR3 nucleotides are TGCAGCGCCCAGACAGGGGGAGGTGCAGATACGCAGTATTTT. Its translation: CSAQTGGGADTQYF.

The CDR3 coding sequence is TGCGCCAGCAGCCCCTTTGGGACAGGGGGCGCGTTCAAGGGAATGAACACTGAAGCTTTCTTT. Amino acid sequence: CASSPFGTGGAFKGMNTEAFF. The J gene is TRBJ1-1, the V gene TRBV5-1; TRBD1 aligns across 12 bases. With 4 bases clipped from V and 0 bases from J, the junction kept 19 bases outside the gene matches. The germline CDR1 and CDR2 sequences are SGHRS and YFSETQ. The CDR3 extends over 21 amino acids.

This clonotype was detected only a few times. The J gene is TRBJ1-1, the V gene TRBV20-1, with a tentative D call TRBD1 (5 bases). This CDR3 contains 15 residues. Trimming left V 6 bases short and J 0 bases short, with 17 bases between. CDR1 is DFQATT and CDR2 is SNEGSKA in the germline V gene (reference sequence). Written as DNA, the CDR3 is TGCAGTGCCCATTACAGGTGGGACCTGAACACTGAAGCTTTCTTT. Its translation: CSAHYRWDLNTEAFF.

By sample share, this clonotype is medium-sized. The J gene is TRBJ2-5, the V gene TRBV6-5; D may be TRBD2 (6 bases). Germline loops: CDR1 MNHEY, CDR2 SVGAGI. The CDR3 sequence is 16 residues long. Trimming removed 1 base at V and 7 bases at J, with 19 bases between. The CDR3 DNA is TGTGCCAGCAGTTACTGGACCGGGACTGCCTCTTGGACCCAGTACTTC. Amino acid sequence: CASSYWTGTASWTQYF.

This clonotype has just a few counts. The chain employs TRBV7-2 and TRBJ2-5; D ambiguous. Trimming pared 5 bases from V and 5 bases from J, leaving 18 bases between. Germline lookup yields CDR1 SGHTA and CDR2 FQGNSA. The CDR3 length is 15 residues. The CDR3 sequence is CASSQVVLIAETQYF. CDR3 coding DNA: TGTGCCAGCAGCCAAGTGGTCTTGATAGCCGAGACCCAGTACTTC.

This clonotype was picked up a small number of times. The rearrangement uses TRBV4-1 and TRBJ2-1; D not certain. Germline-derived CDR1 and CDR2 are MGHRA and YSYEKL. This CDR3 is built from 16 residues. The ends were cut back, 0 bases at V and 5 bases at J, with 14 bases in the middle. This CDR3 reads CASSQDPDLWDNEQFF. CDR3 DNA sequence: TGCGCCAGCAGCCAAGATCCGGACCTCTGGGACAATGAGCAGTTCTTC.

This clonotype has only a few counts. The chain recombines TRBV20-1 with TRBJ2-3, with 7 bases lining up with TRBD2. The CDR3 has 13 residues. The trim removed 4 bases at V and 5 bases at J, leaving 6 bases unmatched. Germline loops: CDR1 DFQATT, CDR2 SNEGSKA (reference sequence). The CDR3 spells CSAKKGREDTQYF. DNA for the CDR3: TGCAGTGCTAAGAAGGGGAGGGAAGATACGCAGTATTTT.

V is TRBV27 and J is TRBJ2-1, with TRBD2 matching 7 bases. CDR3 size: 15 residues. Germline V gives CDR1 MNHEY, CDR2 SMNVEV (reference sequence). Trimming cost V 1 base and J 7 bases; bases outside gene matches: 7. CDR3 amino acids: CASSLYTSDLNEQFF. The DNA of the CDR3 is TGTGCCAGCAGTTTATATACTAGCGACCTGAATGAGCAGTTCTTC.

This clonotype is termed medium-sized (0.01 to 0.1%). This chain connects TRBV3-1 to TRBJ1-1; D is perhaps TRBD1 (6 bases). The CDR3 covers 17 residues. Germline CDR1 and CDR2: LGHDT and YNNKEL (reference sequence). The V and J ends lost 1 base and 1 base respectively, with 16 bases between them. CDR3 sequence reads: CASSQGDQGLTNTEAFF. In DNA, the CDR3 is TGTGCCAGCAGCCAAGGGGATCAGGGGTTGACGAACACTGAAGCTTTCTTT.

The CDR3 DNA is TGTGCCAGCAGCGTGTACGGAAACGAGCAGTTCTTC. Its translation: CASSVYGNEQFF. V and J are TRBV9 and TRBJ2-1; D not certain. Germline CDR1 and CDR2: SGDLS and YYNGEE. The V gene lost 2 bases and the J gene lost 10 bases, with 10 bases spanning the gap. The CDR3 is made up of 12 amino acids.

This clonotype was detected only a few times. J is TRBJ2-1 and V is TRBV5-1; D is unresolved. V dropped 4 bases and J dropped 7 bases, with 15 bases sitting between them. The CDR3 is 14 residues long. From germline, CDR1 is SGHRS and CDR2 YFSETQ. The CDR3 DNA follows: TGCGCCAGCAGCCCGCTATCTCAATCGAATGAGCAGTTCTTC. Its protein is CASSPLSQSNEQFF.

This chain uses TRBV5-6 with TRBJ1-1, with TRBD1 as a possible D gene (5 bases). CDR1 and CDR2 (germline): SGHDT, YYEEEE. This CDR3 is built from 13 residues. Trimming removed 7 bases at V and 3 bases at J, with 13 bases between. CDR3 protein: CASRDGRDTEAFF. The CDR3 DNA reads TGTGCCAGCCGGGACGGACGGGACACTGAAGCTTTCTTT. The variable domain in full, completed from reference TRBV5-6 and TRBJ1-1, reads DAGVTQSPTHLIKTRGQQVTLRCSPKSGHDTVSWYQQALGQGPQFIFQYYEEEERQRGNFPDRFSGHQFPNYSSELNVNALLLGDSALYLCASRDGRDTEAFFGQGTRLTVV.

This clonotype is medium-sized. This sequence joins TRBV2 and TRBJ2-6; D is undetermined. The CDR3 runs 16 residues. Per the germline V gene, CDR1 is SNHLY and CDR2 is FYNNEI. V lost 7 bases to trimming and J lost 0 bases, with 13 bases between them. The CDR3 DNA reads TGTGCCAGCACCCGGACGGTTAGCTCTGGGGCCAACGTCCTGACTTTC. Residues: CASTRTVSSGANVLTF.

The chain recombines TRBV15 with TRBJ2-5, with no clear D. The CDR3 is 15 amino acids. Germline CDR1 reads LNHNV; CDR2 reads YYDKDF (reference sequence). Trimming cost V 0 bases and J 5 bases, with 13 bases left between them. This CDR3 is CATSRDSTVTETQYF. CDR3 DNA sequence: TGTGCCACCAGCAGAGATAGTACGGTTACGGAGACCCAGTACTTC.

V and J are TRBV20-1 and TRBJ2-7; D is uncertain. The germline V and J ends were trimmed by 0 bases and 5 bases, with 11 bases remaining between them. This CDR3 spans 13 amino acids. Looked up from germline, CDR1 is DFQATT and CDR2 is SNEGSKA (reference sequence). CDR3 loop: CSARDPLFDEQYF. As DNA, the CDR3 is TGCAGTGCTAGAGATCCCCTATTTGACGAGCAGTACTTC.

This clonotype is termed medium-sized. The V gene is TRBV27, the J gene TRBJ1-5; a possible D gene is TRBD1 (6 bases). CDR1 and CDR2 from the germline V gene are MNHEY and SMNVEV (reference sequence). Trimming took 3 bases from V and 5 from J, leaving 11 bases between them. The CDR3 is made up of 14 amino acids. DNA for the CDR3: TGTGCCAGCAGTTTGTCGGGGGGCCATCAGCCCCAGCATTTT. Translation: CASSLSGGHQPQHF.

This clonotype is labeled medium-sized. The V call is TRBV5-1, the J call TRBJ1-1; a weak D match, TRBD1 (5 bases). The CDR3 has 13 residues. Germline CDR1 is SGHRS and CDR2 is YFSETQ. V was pared by 2 bases and J by 1 base, with 6 bases between. The CDR3 DNA reads as TGCGCCAGCAGCTTCGGGGCGAACACTGAAGCTTTCTTT. As protein: CASSFGANTEAFF.

This clonotype was counted between two and nine times. The chain has TRBV6-5 and TRBJ2-1, with 11 bases lining up with TRBD2. The CDR3 runs 19 residues. V shed 2 bases, J shed 0 bases, and the junction held 9 bases outside the gene matches. The V gene's germline CDR1 is MNHEY and CDR2 SVGAGI. Here the CDR3 reads CASSYGGLAGGSSYNEQFF. CDR3 nucleotides: TGTGCCAGCAGTTACGGAGGGCTAGCGGGGGGAAGCTCCTACAATGAGCAGTTCTTC.

This clonotype rates as medium-sized. The chain employs TRBV6-6 and TRBJ1-2; D remains ambiguous. The length of the CDR3 is 13 residues. The V end was cut by 6 bases, the J end by 8 bases, with 16 bases between. The germline CDR1 and CDR2 sequences are MNHNY and SVGAGI (reference sequence). The CDR3 coding sequence is TGTGCCAGCAGACCGGACCTTCCGGGGGGCTACACCTTC. Its protein product is CASRPDLPGGYTF.

This clonotype rates as medium-sized (0.01 to 0.1%). CDR3 residues: CASSHHNEKLFF. The CDR3 DNA follows: TGTGCCAGCAGTCACCATAATGAAAAACTGTTTTTT. V usage is TRBV6-5 and J usage is TRBJ1-4; D is uncertain. The CDR3 has 12 residues. V dropped 5 bases and J dropped 4 bases, with 5 bases sitting between them. CDR1 and CDR2 (germline): MNHEY, SVGAGI.

This clonotype has just one count. V gene TRBV3-1 combines with J gene TRBJ1-1; TRBD1 matches 9 bases. V was pared by 4 bases and J by 7 bases, with 7 bases of the junction left unmatched. Germline lookup yields CDR1 LGHDT and CDR2 YNNKEL (reference sequence). The CDR3 length is 14 residues. The CDR3 DNA reads as TGTGCCAGCAGCCTAATCGACAGGGGGGGTGAAGCTTTCTTT. Translated: CASSLIDRGGEAFF.